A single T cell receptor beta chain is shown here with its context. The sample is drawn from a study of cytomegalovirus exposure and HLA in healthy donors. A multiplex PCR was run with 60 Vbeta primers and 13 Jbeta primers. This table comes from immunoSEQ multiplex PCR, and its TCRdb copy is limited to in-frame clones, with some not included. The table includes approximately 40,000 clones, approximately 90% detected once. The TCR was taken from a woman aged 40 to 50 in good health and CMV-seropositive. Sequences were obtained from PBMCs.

In DNA, the CDR3 is TGTGCCAGCTCAGGAGGAATGAACACTGAAGCTTTCTTT. Encoded protein: CASSGGMNTEAFF. The chain recombines TRBV18 with TRBJ1-1; D gene ambiguous. CDR3 length: 13 amino acids. V lost 5 bases to trimming and J lost 0 bases, with 7 bases between them. Germline CDR1 KGHSH, CDR2 LQKENI.